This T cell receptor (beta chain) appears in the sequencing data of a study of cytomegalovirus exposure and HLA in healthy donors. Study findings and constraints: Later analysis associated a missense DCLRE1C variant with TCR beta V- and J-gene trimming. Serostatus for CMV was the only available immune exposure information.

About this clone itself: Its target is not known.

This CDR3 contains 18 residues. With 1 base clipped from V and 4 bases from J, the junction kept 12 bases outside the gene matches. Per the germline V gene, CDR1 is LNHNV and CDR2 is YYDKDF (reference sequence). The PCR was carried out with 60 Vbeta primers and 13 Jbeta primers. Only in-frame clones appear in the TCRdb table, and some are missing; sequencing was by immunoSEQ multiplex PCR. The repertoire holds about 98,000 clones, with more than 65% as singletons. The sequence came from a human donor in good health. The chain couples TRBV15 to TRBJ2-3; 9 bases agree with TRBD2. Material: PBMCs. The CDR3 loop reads CATSRAPDPSGKPDTQYF. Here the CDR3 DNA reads TGTGCCACCAGCAGAGCACCCGACCCTAGCGGGAAGCCAGATACGCAGTATTTT. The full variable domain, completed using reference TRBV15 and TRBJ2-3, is DAMVIQNPRYQVTQFGKPVTLSCSQTLNHNVMYWYQQKSSQAPKLLFHYYDKDFNNEADTPDNFQSRRPNTSFCFLDIRSPGLGDTAMYLCATSRAPDPSGKPDTQYFGPGTRLTVL.